The clone carrying this TCR beta chain was observed a few times. It was through 5'RACE template switching that TCR cDNA was made, with a universal primer site and UMIs added. TCRdb ran MiXCR on the 5' RACE reads and lists one entry per CDR3 protein. The table records 360,000 or so distinct CDR3 sequences, around a tenth of them present only once. These data come from a study of T cells after yellow fever vaccination. From germline, CDR1 is SGHTA and CDR2 FQGTGA. The CDR3 is 14 residues long. V shed 4 bases, J shed 5 bases, and the junction held 6 bases outside the gene matches. The sequences come from PBMCs, collected on the day of the first yellow fever vaccination. This receptor was identified in a man aged 18 to 35 who received the YFV17D yellow fever vaccine. This sequence joins TRBV7-3 and TRBJ2-3, with 7 nucleotides matching TRBD2. CDR3 nucleotide sequence: TGTGCCAGCAGCTACTCGGGGGGTGTAGATACGCAGTATTTT. Its protein product is CASSYSGGVDTQYF.